The 29 T cell receptor beta chains listed next were all sequenced from one sample in a study of T cells in Graves' hyperthyroidism and ophthalmopathy. The CDR3 regions of TCR beta were amplified from RNA transcripts. HTBI primers were used for first-round RT-PCR of the TCR CDR3. One entry per CDR3 protein, called by TCRdb with MiXCR from the multiplex PCR reads. The data show more than 500,000 distinct CDR3 sequences, around 15% seen once. Sequencing was carried out using blood. The receptors here all came from a woman aged 25 to 39 with Graves' ophthalmopathy.

For this clonotype: Given a much more abundant clone one base away, this may be a read error. V is TRBV11-1 and J is TRBJ2-5, with 7 nucleotides matching TRBD1. The CDR3 loop spans 16 amino acids. Germline CDR1 is SGHAT and CDR2 is FQDESV (reference sequence). CDR3 in amino acids: CASSPRQGILQETQHF. In DNA form, the CDR3 reads TGTGCCAGCAGCCCCCGACAGGGTATACTCCAAGAGACCCAGCACTTC.

This clonotype was detected ten times or more. The rearrangement joins TRBV6-5 to TRBJ2-2, with TRBD1 as a possible D gene (5 bases). The germline V gene has CDR1 MNHEY and CDR2 SVGAGI. The CDR3 sequence is 14 residues long. V lost 4 bases and J 6 bases, leaving 12 bases between the germline ends. The DNA for the CDR3 is TGTGCCAGCAGTTTACTGCAGGGTTCCGGGGAGCTGTTTTTT. Protein sequence: CASSLLQGSGELFF.

This clonotype was recorded many times. The rearrangement links TRBV12-3 or TRBV12-4 to TRBJ1-5, with 8 bases that match TRBD1. This CDR3 has 16 amino acids. J gave up 6 bases and V 6 bases, and 13 bases lay outside the gene matches. Here the CDR3 reads CASRRSTGGSGQPQHF. DNA for the CDR3: TGTGCCAGCAGACGCAGTACAGGGGGGTCGGGTCAGCCCCAGCATTTT.

This clonotype was detected ten times or more. The rearrangement joins TRBV27 to TRBJ1-6; D call uncertain. Germline V gene data show CDR1 as MNHEY and CDR2 as SMNVEV (reference sequence). There are 14 residues in the CDR3. Deletions cut 2 bases from V and 7 bases from J, with 9 bases between. The CDR3 DNA follows: TGTGCCAGCAGTTTAACCCGTCGGAATTCACCCCTCCACTTT. This sequence encodes CASSLTRRNSPLHF.

This clonotype was recorded at least ten times. V and J are TRBV7-2 and TRBJ2-5; TRBD2 matches 9 bases. Trimming cost V 0 bases and J 5 bases; bases outside gene matches: 7. The CDR3 length is 16 residues. The V gene's germline CDR1 is SGHTA and CDR2 FQGNSA. DNA of the CDR3: TGTGCCAGCAGCTTAGCACGGCTAGCGGGATCTGAGACCCAGTACTTC. Its translation is CASSLARLAGSETQYF.

The rearrangement links TRBV12-3 or TRBV12-4 to TRBJ2-2; 7 nucleotides match TRBD2. The CDR3 consists of 16 residues. V dropped 2 bases and J dropped 7; count of bases not matched to a gene: 10. The CDR3 DNA sequence: TGTGCCAGCAGTTTACTCGGCGGGAGATACGGCGGGGAGCTGTTTTTT. Translated, it gives CASSLLGGRYGGELFF.

This clonotype has ten or more counts. J is TRBJ2-3 and V is TRBV6-2 or TRBV6-3, with 7 bases fitting TRBD1. Germline-derived CDR1 and CDR2 are MNHEY and SVGEGT. The CDR3 runs 16 residues. V lost 3 bases, J lost 4 bases, and 10 bases stayed unmatched. The DNA of the CDR3 is TGTGCCAGCAGTTATAGCTGGCAGGGGGTCTCAGATACGCAGTATTTT. It yields the protein CASSYSWQGVSDTQYF.

The V and J genes are TRBV20-1 and TRBJ2-5; a weak D match, TRBD2 (6 bases). With 7 bases removed from V and 5 bases from J, the gap between germline ends came to 23 bases. The CDR3 consists of 15 residues. CDR1 DFQATT and CDR2 SNEGSKA come from the germline V gene (reference sequence). The CDR3 protein is CSVPSLRRGGETQYF. Written as DNA, the CDR3 is TGCAGTGTACCTTCCCTCAGGCGGGGCGGTGAGACCCAGTACTTC.

This sequence joins TRBV7-9 and TRBJ1-1; D is possibly TRBD1 (5 bases). V was pared by 2 bases and J by 3 bases, with 10 bases between. This CDR3 is 14 amino acids long. Germline lookup yields CDR1 SEHNR and CDR2 FQNEAQ (reference sequence). CDR3 sequence: CASSLRGVDTEAFF. CDR3 nucleotide sequence: TGTGCCAGCAGCTTACGGGGCGTTGACACTGAAGCTTTCTTT.

This clonotype has ten or more counts. The genes are TRBV29-1 and TRBJ2-2; D perhaps matches TRBD2 (6 bases). The germline V and J ends were trimmed by 6 bases and 1 base, with 12 bases remaining between them. The CDR3 is 14 residues long. Germline CDR1 reads SQVTM; CDR2 reads ANQGSEA. CDR3 DNA: TGCAGCGTGTTAGGAGCGGGGAACACCGGGGAGCTGTTTTTT. It yields the protein CSVLGAGNTGELFF.

This clonotype occurred once. A much larger clone differs by one base, so this may be a read error. This chain connects TRBV7-3 to TRBJ1-1, with D possibly TRBD1 on 6 matching bases. The germline gives CDR1 SGHTA, CDR2 FQGTGA. This CDR3 spans 17 amino acids. The CDR3 DNA is TGTGCCAGCAGCGGATTTAACAGGGATTCGATGAACACTGAAGCTCTCTTT. Its protein is CASSGFNRDSMNTEALF. The full variable domain, in which reference TRBV7-3 and TRBJ1-1 provide the parts outside the CDR3, is GAGVSQTPSNKVTEKGKYVELRCDPISGHTALYWYRQSLGQGPEFLIYFQGTGAADDSGLPNDRFFAVRPEGSVSTLKIQRTERGDSAVYLCASSGFNRDSMNTEALFGQGTRLTVV.

This clonotype has at least ten counts. V is TRBV27 and J is TRBJ1-5; no clear D. Germline V CDR1 and CDR2: MNHEY, SMNVEV (reference sequence). V was cut by 6 bases and J by 4 bases, with 13 bases left in between. The CDR3 length is 14 residues. CDR3 in DNA: TGTGCCAGCAGCTTAAGCTCGGGTAATCAGCCCCAGCATTTT. Encoded protein: CASSLSSGNQPQHF.

This clonotype was counted at least ten times. The CDR3 loop is CASSSYDRRYQYF. In DNA, the CDR3 is TGTGCCAGCAGCTCATACGACCGGCGGTATCAGTACTTC. This rearrangement joins TRBV7-2 to TRBJ2-5; D is unclear. This CDR3 contains 13 residues. V was shortened by 4 bases and J by 11 bases, with 17 bases between the two germline ends. CDR1 is SGHTA, CDR2 FQGNSA, per germline. The variable domain in full, with the rest retrieved from reference TRBV7-2 and TRBJ2-5, is GAGVSQSPSNKVTEKGKDVELRCDPISGHTALYWYRQSLGQGLEFLIYFQGNSAPDKSGLPSDRFSAERTGGSVSTLTIQRTQQEDSAVYLCASSSYDRRYQYFGPGTRLLVL.

This clonotype was seen many times. This chain joins TRBV5-5 and TRBJ1-4, with TRBD1 as a possible D gene (5 bases). Germline loops: CDR1 SGHKS, CDR2 YYEKEE (reference sequence). V dropped 0 bases and J dropped 5 bases, with 14 bases sitting between them. The CDR3 is 16 residues long. In nucleotides, the CDR3 is TGTGCCAGCAGCTTGGTTCATCAGGGATTGAATGAAAAACTGTTTTTT. Protein product: CASSLVHQGLNEKLFF.

This clonotype was detected ten times or more. This sequence joins TRBV18 and TRBJ2-5; D tentatively reads TRBD1 or TRBD2 (5 bases each). Deletions cut 1 base from V and 3 bases from J, with 9 bases between. The germline V gene has CDR1 KGHSH and CDR2 LQKENI. The CDR3 totals 14 residues. The CDR3 sequence is CASSPLGTEETQYF. CDR3 in DNA: TGTGCCAGCTCACCACTTGGGACCGAAGAGACCCAGTACTTC.

This clonotype appeared many times. J is TRBJ2-1 and V is TRBV7-9; the D is unclear. V was pared by 5 bases and J by 0 bases, with 11 bases between. The CDR3 is 15 amino acids. Germline assignment: CDR1 SEHNR and CDR2 FQNEAQ (reference sequence). CDR3 sequence: CASSGETSSYNEQFF. The CDR3 nucleotides read TGTGCCAGCAGCGGTGAAACAAGCTCCTACAATGAGCAGTTCTTC. The variable domain in full, completed from reference TRBV7-9 and TRBJ2-1, reads DTGVSQNPRHKITKRGQNVTFRCDPISEHNRLYWYRQTLGQGPEFLTYFQNEAQLEKSRLLSDRFSAERPKGSFSTLEIQRTEQGDSAMYLCASSGETSSYNEQFFGPGTRLTVL.

The chain carries TRBV25-1 and TRBJ1-5; 9 bases are shared with TRBD1. From germline, CDR1 is MGHDK and CDR2 SYGVNS. V was pared by 4 bases and J by 9 bases, with 22 bases of the junction left unmatched. The CDR3 extends over 19 amino acids. This CDR3 reads CASSGEYRDRVRKLWPQHF. The CDR3 DNA reads TGTGCCAGCAGTGGAGAGTACCGGGACAGGGTGAGGAAGTTATGGCCCCAGCATTTT.

This clonotype appeared many times. The chain joins TRBV7-9 to TRBJ2-7; D is unclear. V was pared by 5 bases and J by 5 bases, with 13 bases between. The germline V gene has CDR1 SEHNR and CDR2 FQNEAQ (reference sequence). This CDR3 has 13 amino acids. CDR3 DNA sequence: TGTGCCAGCAGCCAGGACCGACCTGACGAGCAGTACTTC. Translating it yields CASSQDRPDEQYF.

The chain employs TRBV6-2 or TRBV6-3 and TRBJ2-3; 8 bases line up with TRBD2. Unmatched junction bases numbered 12, after V lost 6 bases and J lost 4 bases. The CDR3 consists of 16 residues. The germline V gene encodes CDR1 MNHEY and CDR2 SVGEGT. The CDR3 nucleotides are TGTGCCAGCAGAACCGGGACTAGTCGGTTTGCAGATACGCAGTATTTT. Translated: CASRTGTSRFADTQYF.

This clonotype was recorded at least ten times. The rearrangement uses TRBV6-1 and TRBJ2-7, with D possibly being TRBD2 (6 bases). The CDR3 consists of 13 residues. V was clipped by 7 bases and J by 3 bases, with 13 bases between them. Germline V gene data show CDR1 as MNHNS and CDR2 as SASEGT. The CDR3 loop reads CASNEPGGYEQYF. The CDR3, as DNA: TGTGCCAGCAACGAACCCGGGGGCTACGAGCAGTACTTC.

Turning to this clonotype: A much more abundant neighbour one base away suggests this may be a read error. This chain joins TRBV20-1 and TRBJ2-7, with D possibly being TRBD1 or TRBD2 (5 bases each). Matching the DNA end better, TRBJ2-1 makes the J call doubtful. The germline V gene encodes CDR1 DFQATT and CDR2 SNEGSKA (reference sequence). The CDR3 runs 13 residues. The CDR3 DNA sequence: TGCAGTGCTAGAGATCCAGGGACCTACGAGCAGTTCTTC. Translating it yields CSARDPGTYEQFF.

V and J are TRBV2 and TRBJ2-2; TRBD2 matches 13 bases. Germline CDR1 SNHLY, CDR2 FYNNEI. The trim removed 7 bases at V and 6 bases at J, leaving 8 bases unmatched. CDR3 length: 16 amino acids. The CDR3 loop reads CASTRLAGGMAGELFF. The DNA of the CDR3 is TGTGCCAGCACCCGACTAGCGGGAGGAATGGCCGGGGAGCTGTTTTTT. The complete variable domain, with remaining parts taken from reference TRBV2 and TRBJ2-2, reads EPEVTQTPSHQVTQMGQEVILRCVPISNHLYFYWYRQILGQKVEFLVSFYNNEISEKSEIFDDQFSVERPDGSNFTLKIRSTKLEDSAMYFCASTRLAGGMAGELFFGEGSRLTVL.

J is TRBJ1-1 and V is TRBV6-2 or TRBV6-3; TRBD1 agrees at 7 bases. Germline V gene lookup returns CDR1 MNHEY and CDR2 SVGEGT. The CDR3 runs 13 residues. Trimming took 7 bases from V and 1 from J; bases not matched to a gene: 3. The CDR3, as DNA: TGTGCCAGCATAAGGGACAGGAACACTGAAGCTTTCTTT. Translating gives CASIRDRNTEAFF.

The table lists this clonotype with many counts. V usage is TRBV28 and J usage is TRBJ2-7; D is possibly TRBD2 (6 bases). V dropped 6 bases and J dropped 6 bases, with 24 bases sitting between them. Per germline, CDR1 MDHEN and CDR2 SYDVKM. The CDR3 runs 16 residues. CDR3: CASSTSQAQAFREQYF. The CDR3 bases are TGTGCCAGCAGCACTAGCCAGGCTCAAGCGTTCCGCGAGCAGTACTTC.

This clonotype has at least ten counts. The chain links TRBV28 to TRBJ1-1; D remains ambiguous. The germline V and J ends were trimmed by 1 base and 4 bases, with 13 bases remaining between them. This CDR3 comprises 15 residues. From germline, CDR1 is MDHEN and CDR2 SYDVKM. The CDR3 spells CASSLFISGSTEAFF. The CDR3, as DNA: TGTGCCAGCAGTTTATTCATTTCAGGTTCCACTGAAGCTTTCTTT. Full variable domain (outside the CDR3, taken from reference TRBV28 and TRBJ1-1): DVKVTQSSRYLVKRTGEKVFLECVQDMDHENMFWYRQDPGLGLRLIYFSYDVKMKEKGDIPEGYSVSREKKERFSLILESASTNQTSMYLCASSLFISGSTEAFFGQGTRLTVV.

As to this clonotype: A read error may explain this, as a much larger clone is one base away. This chain links TRBV28 with TRBJ1-2; 11 nucleotides align to TRBD1. The V and J ends lost 5 bases and 12 bases, in that order; junction bases with no gene match: 14. In germline, CDR1 is MDHEN, CDR2 SYDVKM. The CDR3 totals 15 residues. The CDR3 region has the DNA TGTGCCAGCAGTCTCCTAGGACAGGGGGCGCGGGGCCACACCTTC. Its translation is CASSLLGQGARGHTF.

Many counts were recorded for this clonotype. V usage is TRBV29-1 and J usage is TRBJ2-1; TRBD2 might be the D (6 bases). Germline assignment: CDR1 SQVTM and CDR2 ANQGSEA. Trimming pared 1 base from V and 3 bases from J, leaving 25 bases between. The CDR3 is made up of 19 amino acids. DNA for the CDR3: TGCAGCGTTGAAGGTGGCATTTGGGGGGAGGTCCCCATCTACAATGAGCAGTTCTTC. Encoded protein: CSVEGGIWGEVPIYNEQFF.

The sample holds a few counts of this clonotype. The chain employs TRBV28 and TRBJ1-4; tentatively, D is TRBD1 (5 bases). V dropped 3 bases and J dropped 7 bases, with 12 bases sitting between them. The CDR3 is 14 residues long. CDR1 and CDR2 (germline): MDHEN, SYDVKM. The CDR3 coding sequence is TGTGCCAGCAGTTTGGCCAGGGAACGTGAAAAACTGTTTTTT. Translation: CASSLAREREKLFF.

Many counts were recorded for this clonotype. This chain connects TRBV28 to TRBJ2-5; 10 nucleotides line up with TRBD1. J gave up 3 bases and V 6 bases, and 7 bases lay outside the gene matches. The CDR3 loop spans 15 amino acids. Germline-derived CDR1 and CDR2 are MDHEN and SYDVKM. CDR3 residues: CASSAGQGGKETQYF. The CDR3 DNA reads as TGTGCCAGCAGCGCAGGACAGGGGGGGAAAGAGACCCAGTACTTC.